Sequencing of this T cell receptor beta chain was carried out in a study of cytomegalovirus exposure and HLA in healthy donors. V lost 3 bases to trimming and J lost 5 bases, with 8 bases between them. The germline CDR1 and CDR2 sequences are SNHLY and FYNNEI. The CDR3 has 13 amino acids. The study, taken as a whole, reports: Presence/absence analyses rested on an assumption that sequencing depth was roughly uniform across donors. In a later analysis, specific HLA alleles were associated with 15,000 to 20,000 TCR beta sequences at a 0.05 false discovery rate.

Primers included in the PCR were 60 Vbeta and 13 Jbeta primers. TCRdb's copy holds only in-frame clones and misses some; the assay was immunoSEQ multiplex PCR. The profile shows more than 65,000 clones, about two thirds of them singletons. To note about this clone: Its antigen is currently unknown.

The sample comprised PBMCs. V usage is TRBV2 and J usage is TRBJ2-1; D call uncertain. The TCR comes from a woman aged 45-60 years in good health and CMV-seropositive. In DNA, the CDR3 is TGTGCCAGCAGTGACTGGAGCAACAATGAGCAGTTCTTC. The encoded protein is CASSDWSNNEQFF.